Below are 28 T cell receptor beta chains sequenced from a single sample in a study of blood T cell repertoires in COVID-19. Here immunoSEQ multiplex PCR was the method, and the copy in TCRdb shows in-frame clones only, minus some. This repertoire shows 95,000 to 150,000 clones, over 75% found once; its top ten account for approximately 16%. The sequenced sample was peripheral blood. The receptors come from a man aged 60 to 69 with active or convalescent COVID-19.

This chain joins TRBV9 and TRBJ2-1, with 9 bases fitting TRBD2. The CDR3 length is 15 residues. Germline trimming cut 0 bases from V and 8 bases from J; bases unmatched to any gene: 6. The germline V gene encodes CDR1 SGDLS and CDR2 YYNGEE. CDR3 protein: CASSVGSGRSDEQFF. In nucleotides, the CDR3 is TGTGCCAGCAGCGTAGGAAGCGGGAGGAGTGATGAGCAGTTCTTC.

The chain joins TRBV4-1 to TRBJ2-1; TRBD1 aligns across 8 bases. CDR1 and CDR2 from the germline V gene are MGHRA and YSYEKL. Trimming removed 2 bases from V and 4 bases from J; junction bases left unmatched: 10. The CDR3 length is 17 residues. The CDR3 spells CASSQLKTGDVYNEQFF. For the CDR3, the DNA is TGCGCCAGCAGCCAACTTAAGACAGGGGATGTTTACAATGAGCAGTTCTTC.

The rearrangement joins TRBV7-7 to TRBJ2-5; D may be TRBD1 (6 bases). V was clipped by 5 bases and J by 0 bases, with 13 bases between them. CDR3 size: 15 residues. CDR1 SSHAT and CDR2 FNYEAQ come from the germline V gene (reference sequence). The CDR3 bases are TGTGCCAGCAGCCCCGGGACACCAAACCAAGAGACCCAGTACTTC. This sequence encodes CASSPGTPNQETQYF. The whole variable domain, filled in from reference TRBV7-7 and TRBJ2-5, reads GAGVSQSPRYKVTKRGQDVTLRCDPISSHATLYWYQQALGQGPEFLTYFNYEAQPDKSGLPSDRFSAERPEGSISTLTIQRTEQRDSAMYRCASSPGTPNQETQYFGPGTRLLVL.

The chain links TRBV9 to TRBJ2-3, with D possibly being TRBD2 (5 bases). The CDR3 sequence is 15 residues long. Trimming shortened V by 1 base and J by 0 bases, and 9 bases separated the two germline ends. CDR1 and CDR2 from the germline V gene are SGDLS and YYNGEE. CDR3 DNA: TGTGCCAGCAGCGTATCTCCGGGGAGCACAGATACGCAGTATTTT. Translation: CASSVSPGSTDTQYF.

V usage is TRBV6-2 or TRBV6-3 and J usage is TRBJ2-5; TRBD1 might be the D (7 bases). The CDR3 has 15 residues. From germline, CDR1 is MNHEY and CDR2 SVGEGT. Trimming left V 4 bases short and J 5 bases short, with 17 bases between. CDR3 sequence: CASSSQGGVVETQYF. CDR3 coding DNA: TGTGCCAGCAGTTCCCAGGGGGGAGTCGTGGAGACCCAGTACTTC.

Concerning this clone: Since a much larger clone is just one base distant, this may be a read error. The sample has other DNA sequences that encode this CDR3 too. The rearrangement joins TRBV3-1 (or the pseudogene TRBV3-2) to TRBJ2-6, with a tentative D call TRBD1 (5 bases). Germline V gives CDR1 LGHDT, CDR2 YNNKEL (reference sequence). The CDR3 spans 15 residues. V lost 4 bases, J lost 0 bases, and 7 bases lay in between. CDR3 sequence reads: CASSPDSSGANVLTF. The DNA of the CDR3 is TGTGCCAGCAGCCCTGACAGCTCTGGGGCCAACGTCCTGACTTTC.

J is TRBJ1-5 and V is TRBV4-1; D perhaps matches TRBD1 (6 bases). Germline V gene lookup returns CDR1 MGHRA and CDR2 YSYEKL. The CDR3 loop spans 16 amino acids. V was pared by 0 bases and J by 6 bases, with 15 bases between. This CDR3 reads CASSQDGGGSGQPQHF. CDR3 bases: TGCGCCAGCAGCCAAGATGGGGGGGGCTCGGGTCAGCCCCAGCATTTT.

The CDR3 spells CASSLVGGLAGGEQYF. CDR3 coding DNA: TGTGCCAGCAGCTTAGTGGGCGGACTAGCGGGAGGGGAGCAGTACTTC. This chain joins TRBV7-2 and TRBJ2-7, with 15 bases that match TRBD2. The CDR3 has 16 amino acids. V dropped 1 base and J dropped 7; count of bases not matched to a gene: 5. Germline V gives CDR1 SGHTA, CDR2 FQGNSA.

V is TRBV7-2 and J is TRBJ2-1, with 8 bases that match TRBD2. This CDR3 has 16 residues. Germline V gene sequence: CDR1 SGHTA, CDR2 FQGNSA. Trimming took 10 bases from V and 8 from J; bases not matched to a gene: 19. This CDR3 is CATQPPVERESDEQFF. CDR3 nucleotides: TGTGCCACGCAGCCACCCGTCGAGCGGGAGTCGGATGAGCAGTTCTTC.

CDR3 region: CSVEGLARGRQETQYF. In nucleotides, the CDR3 is TGCAGCGTTGAAGGGTTGGCGCGGGGACGACAAGAGACCCAGTACTTC. V is TRBV29-1 and J is TRBJ2-5; a weak D match, TRBD2 (6 bases). Looked up from germline, CDR1 is SQVTM and CDR2 is ANQGSEA. The CDR3 is 16 amino acids. V dropped 1 base and J dropped 2 bases, with 17 bases sitting between them.

This clone has just one count. The chain recombines TRBV7-2 with TRBJ1-2; 7 positions agree with TRBD1. Trimming cost V 4 bases and J 8 bases; bases outside gene matches: 7. This CDR3 region has 13 residues. CDR1 and CDR2 (germline): SGHTA, FQGNSA. CDR3: CASSSRDRGGYTF. DNA of the CDR3: TGTGCCAGCAGCTCCCGGGACAGAGGCGGCTACACCTTC.

J is TRBJ2-2 and V is TRBV5-8; 11 bases align to TRBD2. CDR3 length equals 15 residues. V lost 5 bases, J lost 7 bases, and 7 bases stayed unmatched. The germline V gene encodes CDR1 SGHTS and CDR2 YDEGEE. The CDR3 DNA reads TGTGCCAGCAGGCTGCCGGGACTAGCGGTCGGGGAGCTGTTTTTT. Protein: CASRLPGLAVGELFF.

This sequence joins TRBV5-1 and TRBJ2-7; 7 bases align to TRBD2. The CDR3 runs 15 residues. V dropped 4 bases and J dropped 6; count of bases not matched to a gene: 13. Germline CDR1 reads SGHRS; CDR2 reads YFSETQ. In DNA form, the CDR3 reads TGCGCCAGCAGCCCACGTGGGGGGGAAAAGTTCGAGCAGTACTTC. Its translation is CASSPRGGEKFEQYF.

The chain recombines TRBV11-3 with TRBJ2-1; D is perhaps TRBD2 (6 bases). Trimming took 5 bases from V and 3 from J, leaving 14 bases between them. The CDR3 is made up of 15 amino acids. CDR1 and CDR2 (germline): SGHNT, YENEEA. This chain's CDR3 is CASSLRLEGYNEQFF. CDR3 sequence (DNA): TGTGCCAGCAGCCTTCGACTAGAGGGCTACAATGAGCAGTTCTTC.

V and J are TRBV19 and TRBJ2-7; 7 nucleotides line up with TRBD2. V trimming: 4 bases; J trimming: 7 bases; junction bases outside the gene matches: 10. Germline V gene lookup returns CDR1 LNHDA and CDR2 SQIVND (reference sequence). This CDR3 is built from 14 residues. CDR3 nucleotides: TGTGCCAGTAGTAGGACTATTCGGGAGGAAGAGCAGTACTTC. As protein: CASSRTIREEEQYF.

This clone was picked up many times. V and J are TRBV6-6 and TRBJ1-1, with 7 nucleotides matching TRBD1. With 5 bases clipped from V and 11 bases from J, the junction kept 14 bases outside the gene matches. Germline V gene data show CDR1 as MNHNY and CDR2 as SVGAGI (reference sequence). The CDR3 extends over 14 amino acids. CDR3 nucleotides: TGTGCCAGCAGTACCCCGGACAGGTCTGATTTGGCTTTCTTT. Protein product: CASSTPDRSDLAFF.

This clone was seen a handful of times. The V gene is TRBV28, the J gene TRBJ2-7, with 7 positions matching TRBD2. Germline lookup yields CDR1 MDHEN and CDR2 SYDVKM. CDR3 length: 14 residues. The V and J ends lost 6 bases and 5 bases, in that order; junction bases with no gene match: 10. The CDR3 is CASRLEGRGDEQYF. As DNA, the CDR3 is TGTGCCAGCAGACTTGAGGGGAGGGGCGACGAGCAGTACTTC. Full variable domain (rest looked up from reference TRBV28 and TRBJ2-7): DVKVTQSSRYLVKRTGEKVFLECVQDMDHENMFWYRQDPGLGLRLIYFSYDVKMKEKGDIPEGYSVSREKKERFSLILESASTNQTSMYLCASRLEGRGDEQYFGPGTRLTVT.

The V and J genes are TRBV27 and TRBJ1-4, with 8 bases fitting TRBD1. With V trimmed by 4 bases and J by 8 bases, 15 bases remained unmatched. Germline V lookup: CDR1 MNHEY, CDR2 SMNVEV (reference sequence). The CDR3 is made up of 17 amino acids. This CDR3 is CASSYRPPAGGNEKLFF. The DNA for the CDR3 is TGTGCCAGCAGTTACAGGCCCCCGGCAGGGGGCAACGAAAAACTGTTTTTT.

The genes are TRBV7-2 and TRBJ2-5; 10 bases agree with TRBD1. With V trimmed by 5 bases and J by 5 bases, 8 bases remained unmatched. Germline V lookup: CDR1 SGHTA, CDR2 FQGNSA. The CDR3 has 15 amino acids. CDR3 protein: CASSQGDRGGETQYF. The CDR3 DNA reads as TGTGCCAGCAGCCAAGGGGACAGGGGAGGGGAGACCCAGTACTTC.

The V and J genes are TRBV2 and TRBJ1-4; the D is unclear. Germline V gives CDR1 SNHLY, CDR2 FYNNEI. V was cut by 1 base and J by 2 bases, with 11 bases left in between. The CDR3 is 16 amino acids. The CDR3 DNA sequence: TGTGCCAGCAGTGAAGACAGACCGAGCACTAATGAAAAACTGTTTTTT. It codes for CASSEDRPSTNEKLFF. The full variable domain, its missing parts supplied by reference TRBV2 and TRBJ1-4, is EPEVTQTPSHQVTQMGQEVILRCVPISNHLYFYWYRQILGQKVEFLVSFYNNEISEKSEIFDDQFSVERPDGSNFTLKIRSTKLEDSAMYFCASSEDRPSTNEKLFFGSGTQLSVL.

The chain uses TRBV19 and TRBJ2-1; D may be TRBD1 (5 bases). Germline V gene data show CDR1 as LNHDA and CDR2 as SQIVND (reference sequence). Trimming pared 0 bases from V and 6 bases from J, leaving 9 bases between. There are 14 residues in the CDR3. CDR3 coding DNA: TGTGCCAGTAGTATAGATTGGGGCCGCAATGAGCAGTTCTTC. Encoded protein: CASSIDWGRNEQFF.

The chain carries TRBV10-3 and TRBJ1-2, with D perhaps matching TRBD1 (6 bases). The V gene's germline CDR1 is ENHRY and CDR2 SYGVKD. Trimming took 7 bases from V and 3 from J, leaving 18 bases between them. The CDR3 totals 15 residues. CDR3 protein: CAINRTVPRYYGYTF. The CDR3 bases are TGTGCCATCAACCGGACAGTCCCTCGATACTATGGCTACACCTTC.

The V gene is TRBV4-3, the J gene TRBJ2-3, with D hard to call. Trimming shortened V by 0 bases and J by 9 bases, and 7 bases separated the two germline ends. The length of the CDR3 is 12 residues. The V gene's germline CDR1 is LGHNA and CDR2 YSLEER. The CDR3 spells CASSQDGSTQYF. Written as DNA, the CDR3 is TGCGCCAGCAGCCAAGATGGCTCCACGCAGTATTTT.

The chain couples TRBV19 to TRBJ1-4; maybe TRBD1 (6 bases). CDR3 size: 13 residues. V was shortened by 4 bases and J by 8 bases, with 11 bases between the two germline ends. Germline CDR1 LNHDA, CDR2 SQIVND (reference sequence). This chain's CDR3 is CASSSTGSEKLFF. CDR3 DNA: TGTGCCAGTAGTAGTACAGGGAGCGAAAAACTGTTTTTT.

The J gene is TRBJ2-7, the V gene TRBV6-1; D is uncertain. The CDR3 loop spans 14 amino acids. Trimming left V 2 bases short and J 1 base short, with 9 bases between. Germline V gene sequence: CDR1 MNHNS, CDR2 SASEGT. The CDR3 loop reads CASSERGISYEQYF. CDR3 coding DNA: TGTGCCAGCAGTGAACGTGGCATTTCCTACGAGCAGTACTTC.

This clone was detected only a few times. This sequence joins TRBV24-1 and TRBJ1-1; 7 positions agree with TRBD1. CDR3 length equals 14 residues. The germline V gene has CDR1 KGHDR and CDR2 SFDVKD. With 8 bases clipped from V and 0 bases from J, the junction kept 5 bases outside the gene matches. The CDR3 region has the DNA TGTGCCACCACATCAGGGGGGATGAACACTGAAGCTTTCTTT. Protein product: CATTSGGMNTEAFF.

V usage is TRBV13 and J usage is TRBJ2-7; perhaps TRBD2 as D (6 bases). The CDR3 is 17 residues long. Per the germline V gene, CDR1 is PRHDT and CDR2 is FYEKMQ (reference sequence). The V end lost 2 bases, the J end lost 1 base, and 18 bases lay between the germline ends. The CDR3 here is CASSLTVAEYPSYEQYF. For the CDR3, the DNA is TGTGCCAGCAGCTTAACGGTAGCGGAATACCCATCCTACGAGCAGTACTTC.

The chain carries TRBV7-2 and TRBJ2-3; D might be TRBD1 (7 bases). Germline assignment: CDR1 SGHTA and CDR2 FQGNSA. Trimming took off 1 base at V and 5 bases at J, with 19 bases between the two ends. This CDR3 has 17 residues. The CDR3 sequence is CASSLVLAAGGRDTQYF. CDR3 DNA: TGTGCCAGCAGCTTAGTCCTTGCGGCAGGGGGGAGAGATACGCAGTATTTT.